This entry is about one T cell receptor beta chain. The data were obtained in a study of blood T cell repertoires in COVID-19. Study-wide background: The samples span acute and convalescent COVID-19 from the United States, Italy and Spain. The analysed material was cDNA or gDNA that came from T cells, B-cell-depleted T cells, or PBMCs.

In the original processing: Using reference gene primer amplification, nucleated cell counts were estimated. Generated by immunoSEQ multiplex PCR, the TCRdb table keeps only in-frame clones and is missing some. V and J calls and clone size come straight from that table; D and trimming were deduced from the DNA. Among some 150,000 clones listed, roughly 80% were seen once. This CDR3 comprises 13 residues. Germline CDR1 is LNHDA and CDR2 is SQIVND (reference sequence). Trimming pared 0 bases from V and 7 bases from J, leaving 6 bases between. This clonotype was obtained from a woman older than 75 with acute or convalescent COVID-19. The sequencing input was peripheral blood. V gene TRBV19 combines with J gene TRBJ1-4; D unresolved. The CDR3 sequence is CASSIDLLEKLFF. DNA for the CDR3: TGTGCCAGTAGTATAGATCTCCTTGAAAAACTGTTTTTT. Supplemented by reference TRBV19 and TRBJ1-4, the full variable domain reads DGGITQSPKYLFRKEGQNVTLSCEQNLNHDAMYWYRQDPGQGLRLIYYSQIVNDFQKGDIAEGYSVSREKKESFPLTVTSAQKNPTAFYLCASSIDLLEKLFFGSGTQLSVL.